A selection of T cell receptor beta chains follows, all from one sample in a study of T cells in Graves' hyperthyroidism and ophthalmopathy. From the multiplex PCR reads, TCRdb called clonotypes with MiXCR, one entry per CDR3 protein. The repertoire consists of 500,000 to 650,000 distinct CDR3 sequences, with around 20% occurring once and the leading ten covering around 50%. The sequencing input was blood. The origin of the receptors is a man aged 35-49 years with Graves' ophthalmopathy. CDR3s include the opening cysteine and the closing phenylalanine or tryptophan. A D gene is named only where the DNA matches it firmly. Only part of the rows carry a size: once, few, many, or a class if the clone is expanded.

V gene,J gene,clone size,D gene,CDR3 protein,CDR3 DNA
TRBV20-1,TRBJ2-1,.,.,CSAGPGLTYNEQFF,TGCAGTGCTGGACCGGGACTTACGTACAATGAGCAGTTCTTC
TRBV27,TRBJ2-7,.,.,CASSFIGGKREQYF,TGTGCCAGCAGTTTTATCGGGGGAAAACGAGAGCAGTACTTC
TRBV29-1,TRBJ2-7,few,.,CSLLDGVYEQYF,TGCAGCCTTCTCGACGGGGTTTACGAGCAGTACTTC
TRBV28,TRBJ1-1,many,.,CASSQEQGFEAFF,TGTGCCAGCAGTCAAGAGCAGGGATTCGAAGCTTTCTTT
TRBV30,TRBJ1-2,few,TRBD1,CAWIPGTGNGYTF,TGTGCCTGGATACCCGGGACAGGGAATGGCTACACCTTC
TRBV7-2,TRBJ2-7,.,.,CASSSEPDTYEQYF,TGTGCCAGCAGCTCGGAACCCGATACCTACGAGCAGTACTTC
TRBV3-1,TRBJ1-1,many,.,CASSQGREAFF,TGTGCCAGCAGCCAAGGCCGGGAAGCTTTCTTT
TRBV12-3/TRBV12-4,TRBJ1-2,many,.,CASSLRLGTVYGYTF,TGTGCCAGCAGTTTACGCCTGGGGACCGTCTATGGCTACACCTTC
TRBV6-2/TRBV6-3,TRBJ1-2,many,.,CASRSLRVFNYGYTF,TGTGCCAGCAGATCACTCCGGGTGTTCAACTATGGCTACACCTTC
TRBV10-1,TRBJ2-7,.,TRBD1,CASSELTGKRYEQYF,TGCGCCAGCAGTGAGTTGACAGGGAAAAGGTACGAGCAGTACTTC
TRBV30,TRBJ2-1,many,TRBD2,CAWTGPPTSGPYNEQFF,TGTGCCTGGACGGGACCCCCGACTAGCGGACCATACAATGAGCAGTTCTTC
TRBV6-4,TRBJ2-5,once,.,CASSDFRGEEETQYF,TGTGCCAGCAGTGACTTCAGGGGAGAGGAAGAGACCCAGTACTTC
TRBV11-2,TRBJ2-3,.,TRBD2,CASSLSTSGGRDTQYF,TGTGCCAGCAGCTTATCGACTAGCGGGGGGCGAGATACGCAGTATTTT
TRBV6-5,TRBJ2-1,.,TRBD2,CASSHGTSGRGHEQFF,TGTGCCAGCAGTCACGGGACTAGCGGGAGAGGGCATGAGCAGTTCTTC
TRBV12-5,TRBJ1-1,many,.,CASGLSTGEAFF,TGTGCTAGTGGTTTGTCAACAGGGGAAGCTTTCTTT
TRBV30,TRBJ2-5,few,.,CAWSVSSGTYQETQYF,TGTGCCTGGAGTGTAAGTTCTGGGACGTACCAAGAGACCCAGTACTTC
TRBV6-5,TRBJ1-2,few,.,CASSYARATYGYTF,TGTGCCAGCAGTTACGCCAGAGCTACTTATGGCTACACCTTC
TRBV7-9,TRBJ2-7,.,.,CASSSWGVYEQYF,TGTGCCAGCAGCTCATGGGGGGTCTACGAGCAGTACTTC
TRBV28,TRBJ1-1,many,.,CASMSSPSRTEAFF,TGTGCCAGCATGTCCAGCCCAAGCCGGACTGAAGCTTTCTTT
TRBV5-1,TRBJ1-2,many,.,CASSLASGDYGYTF,TGCGCCAGCAGCTTGGCCTCGGGAGACTATGGCTACACCTTC
TRBV20-1,TRBJ2-7,.,.,CSARAGISGEQYF,TGCAGTGCTAGGGCAGGGATCTCTGGCGAGCAGTACTTC
TRBV29-1,TRBJ2-7,few,.,CSVLADSYEQYF,TGCAGCGTACTGGCGGACTCCTACGAGCAGTACTTC
TRBV28,TRBJ2-5,.,TRBD2,CASSSPRAGGIQETQYF,TGTGCCAGCAGTTCTCCGAGAGCGGGAGGGATCCAAGAGACCCAGTACTTC
TRBV5-1,TRBJ2-1,many,TRBD2,CASSTSTSGGTDEQFF,TGCGCCAGCAGCACGAGTACTAGCGGGGGGACCGATGAGCAGTTCTTC
TRBV20-1,TRBJ2-3,.,TRBD2,CSAPRGGRTDTQYF,TGCAGTGCTCCGCGGGGGGGCCGCACAGATACGCAGTATTTT
TRBV5-5,TRBJ2-3,many,TRBD2,CASSLRGGGGTDTQYF,TGTGCCAGCAGCTTGCGGGGGGGCGGAGGGACAGATACGCAGTATTTT
TRBV2,TRBJ2-3,few,TRBD2,CASSASGESTDTQYF,TGTGCCAGCAGTGCTAGCGGGGAGAGCACAGATACGCAGTATTTT
TRBV6-5,TRBJ2-3,few,TRBD1,CASSRQGRGDTQYF,TGTGCCAGCAGTAGACAGGGTAGAGGGGATACGCAGTATTTT
TRBV12-3/TRBV12-4,TRBJ2-1,.,TRBD2,CASTEAGANYNEQFF,TGTGCCAGCACCGAAGCGGGGGCCAACTACAATGAGCAGTTCTTC
TRBV30,TRBJ2-1,many,TRBD1,CAWGTGGFEQFF,TGTGCCTGGGGGACAGGAGGGTTTGAGCAGTTCTTC
TRBV10-3,TRBJ2-1,.,.,CAISESRQGAPGLAAYNEQFF,TGTGCCATCAGTGAGTCCAGACAGGGGGCGCCGGGACTAGCGGCCTACAATGAGCAGTTCTTC
TRBV5-6,TRBJ2-5,.,TRBD1,CASSEGQVWGWYQETQYF,TGTGCCAGCAGCGAGGGACAGGTTTGGGGCTGGTACCAAGAGACCCAGTACTTC
TRBV12-3/TRBV12-4,TRBJ1-1,many,.,CASSKTAEAFF,TGTGCCAGCAGTAAGACGGCTGAAGCTTTCTTT
TRBV13,TRBJ1-3,.,TRBD1,CASSSGQIVSGNTIYF,TGTGCCAGCAGCTCGGGACAGATAGTCTCTGGAAACACCATATATTTT
TRBV6-1,TRBJ1-2,.,TRBD1,CASTLDAGGAGGYTF,TGTGCCAGCACCCTTGACGCAGGGGGCGCAGGTGGCTACACCTTC
TRBV7-2,TRBJ2-7,many,.,CASSLHYEQYF,TGTGCCAGCAGCTTACACTACGAGCAGTACTTC
TRBV5-1,TRBJ1-1,.,TRBD1,CASSVRTQGAEAFF,TGCGCCAGCAGCGTACGAACCCAGGGGGCTGAAGCTTTCTTT
TRBV2,TRBJ1-1,.,.,CASSVGAHTEAFF,TGTGCCAGCAGTGTAGGGGCGCACACTGAAGCTTTCTTT
TRBV6-1,TRBJ1-2,many,.,CASSEGPGMIVSGYTF,TGTGCCAGCAGTGAAGGCCCAGGGATGATCGTGTCTGGCTACACCTTC
TRBV27,TRBJ2-1,.,.,CASSLLGGISSYNEQFF,TGTGCCAGCAGTTTATTAGGCGGGATATCTTCCTACAATGAGCAGTTCTTC
TRBV5-1,TRBJ2-1,few,TRBD2,CASSFRAGGQGEQFF,TGCGCCAGCAGCTTCCGAGCGGGGGGGCAAGGGGAGCAGTTCTTC
TRBV12-3/TRBV12-4,TRBJ2-1,few,TRBD1,CASSSGQGGPTYNEQFF,TGTGCCAGCAGTTCGGGACAGGGAGGGCCCACCTACAATGAGCAGTTCTTC
TRBV28,TRBJ1-3,.,TRBD1,CASSPGQVLSGNTIYF,TGTGCCAGCAGTCCCGGACAGGTCCTCTCTGGAAACACCATATATTTT
TRBV13,TRBJ1-2,few,.,CASSTRTGNYGYTF,TGTGCCAGCAGCACCCGGACTGGAAACTATGGCTACACCTTC
TRBV12-3/TRBV12-4,TRBJ2-3,many,.,CASSLVPGEDTQYF,TGTGCCAGCAGTTTAGTGCCAGGAGAAGATACGCAGTATTTT
TRBV29-1,TRBJ1-1,.,.,CSVLPVRGEAFF,TGCAGCGTTCTCCCTGTGAGGGGTGAAGCTTTCTTT
TRBV7-9,TRBJ2-7,.,TRBD1,CASKGRGDRVSYEQYF,TGTGCCAGTAAAGGAAGAGGGGACAGGGTTTCCTACGAGCAGTACTTC
TRBV7-2,TRBJ2-7,many,.,CASSLPPGSGYEQYF,TGTGCCAGCAGCCTCCCCCCCGGGAGTGGCTACGAGCAGTACTTC